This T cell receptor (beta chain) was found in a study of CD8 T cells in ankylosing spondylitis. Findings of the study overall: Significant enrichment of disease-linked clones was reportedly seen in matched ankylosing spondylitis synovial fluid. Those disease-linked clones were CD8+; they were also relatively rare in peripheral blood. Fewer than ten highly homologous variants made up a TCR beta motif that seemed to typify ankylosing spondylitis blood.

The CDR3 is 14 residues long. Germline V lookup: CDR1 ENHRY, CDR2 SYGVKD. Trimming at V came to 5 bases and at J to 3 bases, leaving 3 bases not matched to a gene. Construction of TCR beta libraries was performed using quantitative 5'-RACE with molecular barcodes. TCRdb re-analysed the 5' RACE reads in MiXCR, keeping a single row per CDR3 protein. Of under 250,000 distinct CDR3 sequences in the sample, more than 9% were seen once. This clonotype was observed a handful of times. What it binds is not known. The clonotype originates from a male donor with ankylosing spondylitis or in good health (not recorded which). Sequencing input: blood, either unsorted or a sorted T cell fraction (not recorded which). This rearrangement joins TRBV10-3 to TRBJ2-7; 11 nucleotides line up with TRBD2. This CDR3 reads CAISTSGGYYEQYF. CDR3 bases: TGTGCCATCAGTACTAGCGGGGGATACTACGAGCAGTACTTC.